Below, 3 T cell receptor beta chains from the same sample are listed, as sequenced in a study of identical twins. TCRdb used MiXCR to reprocess the 5' RACE reads, holding one entry per CDR3 protein. This repertoire shows about 340,000 distinct CDR3 sequences, roughly an eighth found once; its top ten account for 7.2%. This sample was also put to use in a study of yellow fever vaccine responses in identical twins.

Sequencing was done on a sample of CD8+ T cells sorted from blood. The source is a woman aged 18 to 35 in good health.

This clonotype has only a few counts. The genes are TRBV6-1 and TRBJ2-6, with D uncertain. CDR3 length equals 17 residues. Germline V gene data show CDR1 as MNHNS and CDR2 as SASEGT. V lost 3 bases to trimming and J lost 1 base, with 13 bases between them. As DNA, the CDR3 is TGTGCCAGCAGTGAGTACCCTACATCGTCTGGGGCCAACGTCCTGACTTTC. It codes for CASSEYPTSSGANVLTF.

The V and J genes are TRBV5-6 and TRBJ2-3; D is tentatively TRBD1 or TRBD2 (5 bases each). Trimming shortened V by 0 bases and J by 5 bases, and 19 bases separated the two germline ends. The germline V gene has CDR1 SGHDT and CDR2 YYEEEE. The CDR3 is made up of 17 amino acids. The CDR3: CASSLVVMTGTQDTQYF. The CDR3 region has the DNA TGTGCCAGCAGCTTGGTGGTAATGACGGGGACCCAAGATACGCAGTATTTT.

This clonotype has only a few counts. The V and J genes are TRBV2 and TRBJ2-7; 11 bases line up with TRBD1. The germline V gene encodes CDR1 SNHLY and CDR2 FYNNEI. The V and J ends lost 3 bases and 1 base, in that order; junction bases with no gene match: 5. This CDR3 has 16 amino acids. CDR3 DNA: TGTGCCAGCAGTGAGGACAGGGGGCCGCCATCCTACGAGCAGTACGTC. This sequence encodes CASSEDRGPPSYEQYV.